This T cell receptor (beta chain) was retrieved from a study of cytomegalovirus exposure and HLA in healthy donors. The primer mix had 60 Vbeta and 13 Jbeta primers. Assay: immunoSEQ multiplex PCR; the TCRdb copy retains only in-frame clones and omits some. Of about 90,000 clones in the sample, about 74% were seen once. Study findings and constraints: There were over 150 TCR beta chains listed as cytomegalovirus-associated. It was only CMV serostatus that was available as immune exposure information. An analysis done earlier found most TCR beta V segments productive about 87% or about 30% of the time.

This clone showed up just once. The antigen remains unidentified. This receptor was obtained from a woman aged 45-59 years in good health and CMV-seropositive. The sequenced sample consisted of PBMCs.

The CDR3: CASISSSLLEEQYF. The DNA of the CDR3 is TGTGCCAGCATATCATCATCCCTGCTTGAGGAGCAGTACTTC. The chain employs TRBV28 and TRBJ2-7; D gene unclear. The CDR3 has 14 amino acids. The V and J ends lost 7 bases and 7 bases respectively, with 20 bases between them. Germline V gene sequence: CDR1 MDHEN, CDR2 SYDVKM.